Presented here are 26 T cell receptor beta chains from one specimen sequenced in a study of T cell responses to AZD1222 COVID-19 vaccine (dated by TCRdb to the early 2020s). Library prep was done by the immunoSEQ multiplex PCR assay. Here the immuneACCESS table is served through TCRdb, limited to in-frame sequences with V and J called. Missing clones are a known gap in these copies; in checked studies unresolved V genes cover under half, and the rest lacks a known reason. The sample profile shows 170,000 or so clones; 85% to 95% of them were found once. Around 0.98% of the sample goes to the ten largest clones. The time point label of this sample denotes: about 28 days (+/-7) after the second vaccine dose. Taken with the paper, the label for treatment or condition translates to: meningococcal conjugate vaccine given as trial control. Sequencing was performed on peripheral blood, taken 28 days after the second dose of the MenACWY control vaccine. The receptors here all came from an adult who received the MenACWY meningococcal vaccine as a control.

The chain recombines TRBV6-5 with TRBJ1-2, with 11 nucleotides matching TRBD1. This CDR3 is 15 amino acids long. Germline CDR1 MNHEY, CDR2 SVGAGI. V was clipped by 5 bases and J by 6 bases; unmatched bases: 8. CDR3 protein: CASSQTDRGLNGYTF. CDR3 bases: TGTGCCAGCAGTCAAACGGACAGGGGGCTGAATGGCTACACCTTC.

The V and J genes are TRBV19 and TRBJ2-2; weak D call: TRBD1 (6 bases). This CDR3 spans 15 amino acids. Trimming took off 0 bases at V and 4 bases at J, with 9 bases between the two ends. Germline loops: CDR1 LNHDA, CDR2 SQIVND (reference sequence). This CDR3 is CASSIDTGPTGELFF. Written as DNA, the CDR3 is TGTGCCAGTAGTATAGATACAGGGCCCACCGGGGAGCTGTTTTTT.

The rearrangement joins TRBV6-5 to TRBJ1-1; D gene uncertain. CDR1 is MNHEY, CDR2 SVGAGI, per germline. There are 14 residues in the CDR3. Trimming removed 4 bases from V and 0 bases from J, with 9 bases in between. This chain's CDR3 is CASSFSALNTEAFF. The CDR3 coding sequence is TGTGCCAGCAGTTTTTCAGCGTTGAACACTGAAGCTTTCTTT.

CDR3 region: CASSLTSGVNADTQYF. Here the CDR3 DNA reads TGTGCCAGCAGCTTAACGTCCGGGGTTAACGCAGATACGCAGTATTTT. This rearrangement joins TRBV7-3 to TRBJ2-3; D is perhaps TRBD2 (5 bases). The CDR3 contains 16 residues. The V gene lost 0 bases and the J gene lost 4 bases, with 14 bases spanning the gap. CDR1 SGHTA and CDR2 FQGTGA come from the germline V gene.

V usage is TRBV11-1 and J usage is TRBJ2-1, with 11 bases identical to TRBD1. The germline V gene encodes CDR1 SGHAT and CDR2 FQDESV (reference sequence). The CDR3 is made up of 15 amino acids. V gave up 5 bases and J gave up 10 bases; unmatched junction bases: 10. CDR3 loop: CASSLRTGGFREQFF. The CDR3, as DNA: TGTGCCAGCAGCCTCAGGACAGGGGGCTTTAGGGAGCAGTTCTTC.

The chain is built from TRBV30 and TRBJ2-3, with D perhaps being TRBD1 or TRBD2 (6 bases each). CDR1 and CDR2 from the germline V gene are GTSNPN and SVGIG (reference sequence). The CDR3 runs 15 residues. V was cut by 4 bases and J by 2 bases, with 16 bases left in between. The CDR3 nucleotides are TGTGCCTGGATGTTATACGGGGGCGTCACAGATACGCAGTATTTT. Residues: CAWMLYGGVTDTQYF.

The chain is built from TRBV15 and TRBJ1-4; D is undetermined. Germline V gives CDR1 LNHNV, CDR2 YYDKDF (reference sequence). The CDR3 runs to 13 residues. Trimming pared 0 bases from V and 8 bases from J, leaving 7 bases between. The DNA for the CDR3 is TGTGCCACCAGCAGAGATCTGGTAGAAAAACTGTTTTTT. Its protein product is CATSRDLVEKLFF. The full variable domain, with the rest looked up from reference TRBV15 and TRBJ1-4, is DAMVIQNPRYQVTQFGKPVTLSCSQTLNHNVMYWYQQKSSQAPKLLFHYYDKDFNNEADTPDNFQSRRPNTSFCFLDIRSPGLGDTAMYLCATSRDLVEKLFFGSGTQLSVL.

The chain recombines TRBV19 with TRBJ2-5; 8 nucleotides line up with TRBD1. The CDR3 spans 15 residues. Germline V CDR1 and CDR2: LNHDA, SQIVND (reference sequence). V shed 7 bases and J 5 bases; nucleotides not matched to a gene: 12. Here the CDR3 DNA reads TGTGCCAGTACCGCAGGGGGCGTCCCCAGGGAGACCCAGTACTTC. The encoded protein is CASTAGGVPRETQYF.

The chain couples TRBV4-3 to TRBJ1-1, with unresolved D. This CDR3 is built from 14 residues. Trimming pared 0 bases from V and 4 bases from J, leaving 9 bases between. The germline V gene has CDR1 LGHNA and CDR2 YSLEER. The CDR3 sequence is CASSQDLKGTEAFF. The CDR3 coding sequence is TGCGCCAGCAGCCAAGATCTTAAGGGCACTGAAGCTTTCTTT.

This rearrangement joins TRBV5-1 to TRBJ1-1, with 8 positions matching TRBD1. Germline CDR1 SGHRS, CDR2 YFSETQ. This CDR3 region has 15 residues. With V trimmed by 1 base and J by 4 bases, 6 bases remained unmatched. CDR3 in DNA: TGCGCCAGCAGCTTGTCAGGGGGCCAGGGCACTGAAGCTTTCTTT. This sequence encodes CASSLSGGQGTEAFF.

The chain has TRBV6-5 and TRBJ1-1; D remains ambiguous. The germline V gene has CDR1 MNHEY and CDR2 SVGAGI. Trimming shortened V by 3 bases and J by 5 bases, and 13 bases separated the two germline ends. The CDR3 is 14 residues long. The CDR3 protein is CASSYSGDGTEAFF. CDR3 sequence (DNA): TGTGCCAGCAGTTATTCGGGAGATGGGACTGAAGCTTTCTTT.

The genes are TRBV3-1 (or the pseudogene TRBV3-2) and TRBJ1-1, with 9 bases identical to TRBD1. Trimming at V came to 1 base and at J to 1 base, leaving 4 bases not matched to a gene. Germline lookup yields CDR1 LGHDT and CDR2 YNNKEL (reference sequence). The CDR3 totals 16 residues. The CDR3 bases are TGTGCCAGCAGCCAAGCTTGGGGACAGGGGAACACTGAAGCTTTCTTT. It codes for CASSQAWGQGNTEAFF.

This chain's CDR3 is CASSPSYEQYF. CDR3 bases: TGTGCCAGCAGCCCCTCATACGAGCAGTACTTC. The chain carries TRBV21-1 and TRBJ2-7. TRBV21-1 is a recognized pseudogene. This CDR3 is 11 amino acids long.

This clone appeared a single time. The rearrangement links TRBV10-1 to TRBJ2-2; TRBD2 matches at 10 bases. V shed 3 bases, J shed 1 base, and the junction held 26 bases outside the gene matches. The CDR3 spans 24 residues. CDR1 is WNHNN and CDR2 is SYGVQD in the germline V gene (reference sequence). The CDR3 nucleotides read TGCGCCAGCAGTGATTCCCGGACGTGGTACACCGTCATTCTAGCGGGGGAGAACACCGGGGAGCTGTTTTTT. Its translation: CASSDSRTWYTVILAGENTGELFF.

V and J are TRBV19 and TRBJ2-7; 11 nucleotides match TRBD2. The V gene end was trimmed by 8 bases and the J gene end by 3 bases; junction bases not matched to a gene: 9. The V gene's germline CDR1 is LNHDA and CDR2 SQIVND (reference sequence). This CDR3 region has 15 residues. The CDR3 coding sequence is TGTGCCAGTGTCGATACTAGCGGGGGCGGCTACGAGCAGTACTTC. Amino acids: CASVDTSGGGYEQYF.

J is TRBJ2-2 and V is TRBV5-1; D is undetermined. Trimming cost V 0 bases and J 3 bases, with 3 bases left between them. The CDR3 covers 13 residues. CDR1 is SGHRS, CDR2 YFSETQ, per germline. CDR3 region: CASSLVHTGELFF. The CDR3 DNA is TGCGCCAGCAGCTTGGTCCACACCGGGGAGCTGTTTTTT.

V gene TRBV21-1 combines with J gene TRBJ1-1. TRBV21-1 is described as a pseudogene. CDR3 length: 12 residues. CDR3 DNA sequence: TGTGCCAGCTTGAGGAGGAACACTGAAGCTTTCTTT. Translation gives CASLRRNTEAFF.

There are a few counts of this clone. The chain joins TRBV7-3 to TRBJ1-1; D is unresolved. V dropped 5 bases and J dropped 1 base, with 11 bases sitting between them. The germline V gene encodes CDR1 SGHTA and CDR2 FQGTGA. CDR3 length: 14 residues. CDR3 sequence: CASSDGRENTEAFF. The CDR3 DNA follows: TGTGCCAGCAGCGACGGACGGGAGAACACTGAAGCTTTCTTT.

CDR3 in DNA: TGTGCCAGCAGTGAAGGCTACGGTGGAGGCTATGGCTACACCTTC. It encodes CASSEGYGGGYGYTF. This chain connects TRBV6-1 to TRBJ1-2, with D hard to call. The germline gives CDR1 MNHNS, CDR2 SASEGT. The CDR3 consists of 15 residues. V shed 1 base and J shed 4 bases, with 13 bases lying between them.

The chain joins TRBV4-1 to TRBJ1-2; tentative D call: TRBD1 (6 bases). V lost 6 bases to trimming and J lost 4 bases, with 21 bases between them. CDR1 and CDR2 from the germline V gene are MGHRA and YSYEKL. The CDR3 is 16 residues long. The CDR3 sequence: CASRKKEEGGSYGYTF. The CDR3 bases are TGCGCCAGCAGGAAAAAGGAAGAGGGGGGCTCCTATGGCTACACCTTC.

The chain uses TRBV5-6 and TRBJ1-2, with D possibly being TRBD1 (5 bases). The V end was cut by 3 bases, the J end by 2 bases, with 14 bases between. The CDR3 is 15 amino acids. From germline, CDR1 is SGHDT and CDR2 YYEEEE. The CDR3 sequence is CASSSEGRANYGYTF. As DNA, the CDR3 is TGTGCCAGCAGCTCTGAGGGCAGGGCAAACTATGGCTACACCTTC.

This clone has a single count. The rearrangement links TRBV24-1 to TRBJ2-1; 7 positions match TRBD1. Germline loops: CDR1 KGHDR, CDR2 SFDVKD. The CDR3 has 18 amino acids. V shed 3 bases and J 5 bases; nucleotides not matched to a gene: 15. The CDR3 DNA reads TGTGCCACCAGTGATGCGGACAGGAAAAAGGGCTCGAACAATGAGCAGTTCTTC. It translates to CATSDADRKKGSNNEQFF.

The chain links TRBV5-1 to TRBJ1-5; D gene unclear. This CDR3 is built from 15 residues. The V gene lost 0 bases and the J gene lost 8 bases, with 15 bases spanning the gap. Germline V lookup: CDR1 SGHRS, CDR2 YFSETQ. The CDR3 region has the DNA TGCGCCAGCAGCTTGGGAGCAGGAGGAAGAGAGCCCCAGCATTTT. Amino acids: CASSLGAGGREPQHF.

This sequence joins TRBV5-5 and TRBJ1-2; 7 positions agree with TRBD1. The CDR3 totals 15 residues. Germline V gene lookup returns CDR1 SGHKS and CDR2 YYEKEE (reference sequence). The ends lost 4 bases at V and 6 bases at J; junction bases unmatched: 12. CDR3 bases: TGTGCCAGCAGCATGCGGGGACAGACACTGAATGGCTACACCTTC. It encodes CASSMRGQTLNGYTF.

The rearrangement uses TRBV5-8 and TRBJ1-5, with D possibly TRBD1 on 5 matching bases. Per germline, CDR1 SGHTS and CDR2 YDEGEE. The CDR3 contains 16 residues. Trimming took 3 bases from V and 4 from J, leaving 17 bases between them. The CDR3 region has the DNA TGTGCCAGCAGCTCCTCTGGGGGGGAGTGGAATCAGCCCCAGCATTTT. Encoded protein: CASSSSGGEWNQPQHF.

V and J are TRBV19 and TRBJ2-7, with D uncertain. Germline V lookup: CDR1 LNHDA, CDR2 SQIVND (reference sequence). Trimming removed 5 bases at V and 7 bases at J, with 21 bases between. The CDR3 is 15 amino acids. The CDR3 region is CASSSRQSALGEQYF. CDR3 nucleotides: TGTGCCAGTAGTTCCCGTCAATCCGCCCTCGGGGAGCAGTACTTC.